These T cell receptor beta chains were read from a single sample in a study of T-cell memory formation after mild COVID-19. One entry per CDR3 protein results from TCRdb running MiXCR on the 5' RACE reads. There are over 350,000 distinct CDR3 sequences in the sample; 15% to 20% occur only once, and roughly 21% lies in the top ten. Source material: PBMCs or a T cell subset sorted from them (not recorded which). These receptor sequences come from a man aged 18 to 29 who had mild COVID-19 (a few samples of this study predate the infection). Cell type and time point are not known. The CDR3 runs from the conserved cysteine through the conserved F or W. Fields, in order: D gene, clone size, J gene, V gene, CDR3 protein, CDR3 DNA. D genes are given only for firm matches. Only some rows state a clone size, as once, few, many or a class for expanded clones.

-,-,TRBJ1-2,TRBV7-9,CASSFRDRESGYTF,TGTGCCAGCAGCTTCCGGGACCGAGAGTCAGGCTACACCTTC
-,many,TRBJ2-4,TRBV7-9,CASSFSGVAKNIQYF,TGTGCCAGCAGCTTTTCAGGGGTAGCCAAAAACATTCAGTACTTC
-,once,TRBJ2-1,TRBV15,CATSRTPNGGHNEQFF,TGTGCCACCAGCAGAACCCCAAACGGGGGCCACAATGAGCAGTTCTTC
-,-,TRBJ1-1,TRBV6-1,CASRAGGSNTEAFF,TGTGCCAGCAGAGCGGGTGGGAGCAACACTGAAGCTTTCTTT
-,-,TRBJ1-4,TRBV20-1,CSARDRKRDRKEKLFF,TGCAGTGCTAGAGACCGGAAAAGGGACCGAAAGGAAAAACTGTTTTTT
TRBD1,-,TRBJ2-7,TRBV2,CASNPGTGPHEQYF,TGTGCCAGCAACCCCGGGACAGGGCCACACGAGCAGTACTTC
TRBD1,once,TRBJ2-3,TRBV2,CASSAGTGTPTDTQYF,TGTGCCAGCAGTGCCGGGACAGGGACACCCACAGATACGCAGTATTTT
-,few,TRBJ1-1,TRBV20-1,CSAIRAANTEAFF,TGCAGTGCGATCAGGGCCGCGAACACTGAAGCTTTCTTT
-,-,TRBJ2-5,TRBV5-1,CASSMRAEQETQYF,TGCGCCAGCTCAATGAGGGCAGAGCAAGAGACCCAGTACTTC
TRBD1,few,TRBJ2-2,TRBV10-3,CAISEKGAPTGELFF,TGTGCCATCAGTGAAAAGGGGGCCCCCACCGGGGAGCTGTTTTTT
-,-,TRBJ2-1,TRBV9,CASSPAPSSYNEQFF,TGTGCCAGCAGTCCAGCCCCGAGCTCCTACAATGAGCAGTTCTTC
-,-,TRBJ2-1,TRBV11-2,CASSPVEAEQFF,TGTGCCAGCAGCCCCGTGGAGGCTGAGCAGTTCTTC
TRBD1,-,TRBJ1-1,TRBV18,CASSPLQGKGSSTEAFF,TGTGCCAGCTCACCTCTACAGGGGAAAGGGTCGAGCACTGAAGCTTTCTTT
TRBD2,-,TRBJ2-3,TRBV11-2,CASSLGAGVSSTDTQYF,TGTGCCAGCAGCCTAGGGGCGGGGGTCAGCTCCACAGATACGCAGTATTTT
TRBD1,few,TRBJ2-3,TRBV6-5,CASSRRTGSTDTQYF,TGTGCCAGCAGTCGAAGGACAGGAAGCACAGATACGCAGTATTTT
TRBD1,-,TRBJ2-7,TRBV7-2,CASSSYSTGRYEQYF,TGTGCCAGCAGCTCCTACTCGACAGGGCGCTACGAGCAGTACTTC
-,-,TRBJ1-1,TRBV5-1,CASSPRGNGAFF,TGCGCCAGCAGCCCCCGGGGAAATGGAGCTTTCTTT
-,few,TRBJ2-2,TRBV4-3,CASSPPTPPTTGELFF,TGCGCCAGCAGCCCCCCAACCCCACCGACAACCGGGGAGCTGTTTTTT
-,few,TRBJ1-1,TRBV12-3/TRBV12-4,CASTLGQGGAEAFF,TGTGCCAGCACTCTAGGTCAGGGCGGGGCTGAAGCTTTCTTT
-,-,TRBJ1-3,TRBV4-1,CASSQGQLRLGNTIYF,TGCGCCAGCAGCCAAGGACAGCTCAGGCTGGGAAACACCATATATTTT
-,many,TRBJ2-3,TRBV7-9,CASSTIGGGSTDTQYF,TGTGCCAGCAGCACCATAGGCGGGGGCTCCACAGATACGCAGTATTTT
-,-,TRBJ1-1,TRBV2,CASIKDSSTEAFF,TGTGCCAGCATAAAGGACAGCAGCACTGAAGCTTTCTTT
-,-,TRBJ2-3,TRBV6-2/TRBV6-3,CASMLGDTQYF,TGTGCCAGCATGTTGGGAGATACGCAGTATTTT
-,few,TRBJ2-5,TRBV3-1,CASSQVQGVGVETQYF,TGTGCCAGCAGCCAAGTCCAGGGAGTTGGGGTAGAGACCCAGTACTTC
TRBD2,few,TRBJ2-3,TRBV6-6,CASSDTSGGADTQYF,TGTGCCAGCAGTGACACTAGCGGAGGGGCAGATACGCAGTATTTT
-,few,TRBJ1-4,TRBV9,CASSPRLNEKLFF,TGTGCCAGCAGCCCCCGACTAAATGAAAAACTGTTTTTT
TRBD2,-,TRBJ2-5,TRBV12-3/TRBV12-4,CASSLSAGERETQYF,TGTGCCAGCAGTTTATCGGCGGGGGAAAGGGAGACCCAGTACTTC
-,few,TRBJ1-4,TRBV25-1,CASSAGAIATNEKLFF,TGTGCCAGCAGTGCGGGTGCTATTGCAACTAATGAAAAACTGTTTTTT
-,few,TRBJ2-2,TRBV6-1,CASSELASYTGELFF,TGTGCCAGCAGTGAATTAGCCAGCTACACCGGGGAGCTGTTTTTT
-,few,TRBJ1-6,TRBV2,CASSLINSPLHF,TGTGCCAGCAGTTTAATTAATTCACCCCTCCACTTT
-,once,TRBJ2-3,TRBV6-2/TRBV6-3,CASRHTGYRTDTQYF,TGTGCCAGCAGGCATACAGGGTATCGCACAGATACGCAGTATTTT
-,-,TRBJ2-1,TRBV2,CASSDTNGSEQFF,TGTGCCAGCAGTGATACTAACGGGAGTGAGCAGTTCTTC
-,few,TRBJ2-1,TRBV6-5,CASSYSREAAVEQFF,TGTGCCAGCAGTTACTCCAGGGAGGCCGCCGTTGAGCAGTTCTTC
-,-,TRBJ1-5,TRBV19,CAVGIYQPQHF,TGTGCCGTAGGTATATATCAGCCCCAGCATTTT
TRBD2,-,TRBJ2-3,TRBV12-3/TRBV12-4,CASSLRLAGGASTDTQYF,TGTGCCAGCAGTTTAAGGCTAGCGGGGGGAGCTAGCACAGATACGCAGTATTTT
-,-,TRBJ1-5,TRBV11-2,CASRQEHQPQHF,TGTGCCAGCAGACAGGAGCACCAGCCCCAGCATTTT
TRBD2,-,TRBJ2-5,TRBV5-1,CASSLVRGGPKETQYF,TGCGCCAGCAGCTTGGTTCGCGGGGGGCCTAAAGAGACCCAGTACTTC
TRBD2,few,TRBJ2-1,TRBV20-1,CSAGLAGAINEQFF,TGCAGTGCGGGACTAGCGGGGGCGATCAATGAGCAGTTCTTC
TRBD2,-,TRBJ2-7,TRBV5-1,CASSPGGALDYEQYF,TGCGCCAGCAGCCCGGGGGGGGCCCTCGACTACGAGCAGTACTTC
TRBD1,few,TRBJ2-5,TRBV24-1,CATSGTGGSETQYF,TGTGCCACCTCCGGGACAGGGGGTTCGGAGACCCAGTACTTC
-,few,TRBJ2-5,TRBV5-1,CASSSRQYRETQYF,TGCGCCAGCAGCTCACGACAGTATCGCGAGACCCAGTACTTC
-,few,TRBJ1-6,TRBV4-3,CASSQVVNSPLHF,TGCGCCAGCAGCCAAGTGGTGAATTCACCCCTCCACTTT